This TCR beta chain was documented in a study of T cells in localized non-small cell lung cancer. Overall study results and limits: One tumor region alone was sequenced, and heterogeneity therefore remains possible. An association was observed between higher blood T cell density and longer overall survival. Uninvolved adjacent lung had more T cell clonality than any other tissue, topping tumor. Appearance in adjacent lung was seen for a median about 58 of the top 100 tumor clones.

A remark on this clone: No antigen is known for it.

The data were produced by immunoSEQ multiplex PCR, yet TCRdb's version contains in-frame clones alone and is incomplete. The sample has tens of thousands of clones; just over 85% are singletons. Unmatched junction bases numbered 17, after V lost 4 bases and J lost 6 bases. This CDR3 has 17 residues. In germline, CDR1 is SGHDT, CDR2 YYEEEE. The sample consisted of peripheral blood mononuclear cells, taken before any cancer treatment. The chain employs TRBV5-6 and TRBJ1-1, with 8 positions matching TRBD1. This receptor was taken from a male donor at least 60 years old with stage II lung adenocarcinoma. CDR3 region: CASSRYPRQGWESEAFF. The CDR3 DNA reads as TGTGCCAGCAGCCGATACCCCAGACAGGGGTGGGAGTCTGAAGCTTTCTTT.